Following are 8 T cell receptor beta chains from one sample sequenced in a study of T cells in women clearing cervical HPV infection. Sequencing was performed with immunoSEQ multiplex PCR; in TCRdb, only in-frame clones are kept and a portion is missing. The sample totals approximately 32,000 clones. The material sequenced was blood buffy coat. Every receptor here comes from a woman between 18 and 69 years old with a cervical HPV16 infection that either progressed to CIN3+ or cleared (not recorded which).

Turning to this clone: Read coverage stops 3 residues before the CDR3 terminus; the germline J gene supplies the remainder. The chain has TRBV7-8 and TRBJ2-1, with a possible D match to TRBD1 (5 bases). Germline V gene lookup returns CDR1 SGHVS and CDR2 FQNEAQ. The CDR3 has 14 amino acids. The V end was cut by 6 bases, the J end by 9 bases, with 18 bases between. CDR3 in amino acids: CASRSQGASGEQFF. Partial CDR3 DNA: TGTGCCAGCAGGTCGCAGGGTGCCAGTGGTGAG. Complete variable domain (other parts from reference TRBV7-8 and TRBJ2-1): GAGVSQSPRYKVAKRGQDVALRCDPISGHVSLFWYQQALGQGPEFLTYFQNEAQLDKSGLPSDRFFAERPEGSVSTLKIQRTQQEDSAVYLCASRSQGASGEQFFGPGTRLTVL.

Comments on this clone: With the read ending 3 residues before the CDR3 end, the germline J gene is used to fill in that end. The V and J genes are TRBV2 and TRBJ1-1, with 9 nucleotides matching TRBD1. Germline CDR1 SNHLY, CDR2 FYNNEI. CDR3 length equals 13 residues. V trimming: 6 bases; J trimming: 4 bases; junction bases outside the gene matches: 3. The covered CDR3 bases are TGTGCCAGCAGGACAGGGGGGGGCACTGAA. As protein: CASRTGGGTE. The whole CDR3 protein is CASRTGGGTEAFF.

Regarding this clone: Sequencing ends 3 residues short of the CDR3 end; the germline J gene provides the rest. The chain carries TRBV7-2 and TRBJ1-5, with TRBD1 matching over 8 bases. The CDR3 covers 14 residues. The V gene's germline CDR1 is SGHTA and CDR2 FQGNSA. With 3 bases clipped from V and 4 bases from J, the junction kept 2 bases outside the gene matches. CDR3 protein: CASSFRTGNQPQHF. The CDR3 DNA, read in part, is TGTGCCAGCAGCTTTCGGACAGGGAATCAGCCC.

A remark on this clone: Coverage ceases 3 residues before the CDR3 finishes, and the germline J gene fills in the end. The chain links TRBV2 to TRBJ1-6; D is uncertain. Deletions cut 6 bases from V and 0 bases from J, with 6 bases between. In germline, CDR1 is SNHLY, CDR2 FYNNEI. This CDR3 contains 14 residues. CDR3 DNA (partial): TGTGCCAGCAGCAGGAGCTCCTATAATTCACCC. It is translated as CASSRSSYNSP. The CDR3 reads in full as CASSRSSYNSPLHF.

In the case of this clone: The CDR3 end is not reached by the read, which stops 3 residues before it; the germline J gene fills it in. The chain employs TRBV18 and TRBJ1-6; D remains ambiguous. CDR1 and CDR2 (germline): KGHSH, LQKENI. The CDR3 has 14 amino acids. Deletions cut 4 bases from V and 0 bases from J, with 4 bases between. The sequenced part of the CDR3 DNA is TGTGCCAGCTCACTTTACTCCTATAATTCACCC. As protein: CASSLYSYNSP. The whole CDR3 protein reads CASSLYSYNSPLHF.

A word on this clone: The missing CDR3 end, 3 residues past where the read stops, is filled in from the germline J gene. This chain links TRBV10-1 with TRBJ2-2; D is undetermined. This CDR3 comprises 14 residues. V lost 3 bases and J 4 bases, leaving 9 bases between the germline ends. The germline V gene encodes CDR1 WNHNN and CDR2 SYGVQD (reference sequence). The CDR3 region is CASSEKQATGELFF. Partial CDR3 DNA: TGCGCCAGCAGTGAAAAGCAGGCCACCGGGGAG.

With respect to this clone: The read ends 3 residues shy of where the CDR3 ends; the end is completed using the germline J gene. The genes are TRBV5-4 and TRBJ2-5, with unresolved D. Germline CDR1 SGHNT, CDR2 YYREEE (reference sequence). The CDR3 extends over 15 amino acids. The ends were cut back, 1 base at V and 1 base at J, with 11 bases in the middle. The sequenced part of the CDR3 DNA is TGTGCCAGCAGCTTGAGCGTGGGTAGCCAAGAGACC. Translating it yields CASSLSVGSQET. The entire CDR3 sequence reads CASSLSVGSQETQYF.

On this clone: The CDR3 end falls 3 residues outside the read, so it is completed with the germline J gene. The chain combines TRBV20-1 with TRBJ2-7, with 9 bases aligning to TRBD1. The CDR3 is 13 residues long. Losses at the gene ends were 6 bases for V and 3 bases for J; bases not matched to a gene: 6. Germline V gene sequence: CDR1 DFQATT, CDR2 SNEGSKA (reference sequence). The CDR3 bases that were read are TGCAGTGCGTATCCGGGACAGGGCTACGAG. Protein sequence: CSAYPGQGYE. The whole CDR3 sequence reads CSAYPGQGYEQYF.